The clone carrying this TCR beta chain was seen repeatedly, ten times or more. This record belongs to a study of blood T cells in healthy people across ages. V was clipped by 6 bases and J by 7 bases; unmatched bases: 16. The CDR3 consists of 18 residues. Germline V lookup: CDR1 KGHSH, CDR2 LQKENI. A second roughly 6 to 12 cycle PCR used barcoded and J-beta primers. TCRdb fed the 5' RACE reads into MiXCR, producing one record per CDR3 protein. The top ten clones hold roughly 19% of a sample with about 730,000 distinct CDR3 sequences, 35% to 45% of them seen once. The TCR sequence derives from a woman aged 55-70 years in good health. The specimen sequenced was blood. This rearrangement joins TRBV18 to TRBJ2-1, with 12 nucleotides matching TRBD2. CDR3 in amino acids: CASSPRLAGESSPNEQFF. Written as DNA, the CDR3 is TGTGCCAGCTCCCCCCGACTAGCGGGAGAGTCGTCACCAAATGAGCAGTTCTTC.